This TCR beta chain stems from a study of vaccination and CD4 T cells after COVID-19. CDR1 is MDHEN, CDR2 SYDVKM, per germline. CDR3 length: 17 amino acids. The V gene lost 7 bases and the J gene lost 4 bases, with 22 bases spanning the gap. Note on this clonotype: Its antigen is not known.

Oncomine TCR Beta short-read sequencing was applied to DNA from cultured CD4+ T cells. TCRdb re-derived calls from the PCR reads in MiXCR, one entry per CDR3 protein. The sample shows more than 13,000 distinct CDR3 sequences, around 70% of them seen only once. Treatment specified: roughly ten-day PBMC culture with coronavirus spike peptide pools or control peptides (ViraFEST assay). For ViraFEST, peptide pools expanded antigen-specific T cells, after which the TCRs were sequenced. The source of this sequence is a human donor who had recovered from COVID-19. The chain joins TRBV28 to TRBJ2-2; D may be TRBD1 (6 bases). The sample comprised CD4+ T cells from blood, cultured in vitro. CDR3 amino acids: CASTPLGATGTTGELFF. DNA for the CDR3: TGTGCCAGCACCCCCTTGGGGGCTACAGGGACCACCGGGGAGCTGTTTTTT.